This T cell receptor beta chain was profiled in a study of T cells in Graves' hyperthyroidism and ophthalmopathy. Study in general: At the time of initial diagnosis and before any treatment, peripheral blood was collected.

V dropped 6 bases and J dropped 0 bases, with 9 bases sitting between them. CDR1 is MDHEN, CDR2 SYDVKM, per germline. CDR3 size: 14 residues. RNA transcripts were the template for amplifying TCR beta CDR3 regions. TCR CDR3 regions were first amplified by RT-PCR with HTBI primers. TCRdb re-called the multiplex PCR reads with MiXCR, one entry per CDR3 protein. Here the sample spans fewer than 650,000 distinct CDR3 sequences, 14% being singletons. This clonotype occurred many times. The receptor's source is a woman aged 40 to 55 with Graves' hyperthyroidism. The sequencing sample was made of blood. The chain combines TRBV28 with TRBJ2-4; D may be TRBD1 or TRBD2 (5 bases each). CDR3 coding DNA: TGTGCCAGCAGCATAGGGACAGCCAAAAACATTCAGTACTTC. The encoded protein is CASSIGTAKNIQYF.